The rows below give T cell receptor beta chains drawn from one sample of a study of T cell repertoires in cytomegalovirus infection. TCRdb passed the reads through MiXCR, listing each CDR3 protein once. The table records a few hundred thousand distinct CDR3 sequences, almost 40% of them present only once. Their recognized antigens are unknown. The source material was cultured PBMCs, sampled from culture after CMV antigen stimulation. These receptor sequences come from a human donor in good health (CMV status not recorded). Some clones in this sample may be carry-over from other donors' samples. CDR3s include the opening cysteine and the closing phenylalanine or tryptophan. Fields, in order: D gene, J gene, V gene, clone size, CDR3 DNA, CDR3 protein. D genes are given only for firm matches. Size is stated for part of the rows, as once, few or many counts, or as a class when the clone is expanded.

d_gene: NA; j_gene: TRBJ1-5; v_gene: TRBV19; abundance: NA; CDR3nt: TGTGCCAGTAGTATAGTCGGGTTTCAGCCCCAGCATTTT; CDR3aa: CASSIVGFQPQHF
d_gene: NA; j_gene: TRBJ2-2; v_gene: TRBV12-3/TRBV12-4; abundance: NA; CDR3nt: TGTGCCGTGGGGGACGGAAACGGGGAGCTGTTTTTT; CDR3aa: CAVGDGNGELFF
d_gene: NA; j_gene: TRBJ2-7; v_gene: TRBV6-1; abundance: few; CDR3nt: TGTGCCAGCAGTGAGCGGGGCGGGCGGGGTACCTACGAGCAGTACTTC; CDR3aa: CASSERGGRGTYEQYF
d_gene: TRBD2; j_gene: TRBJ2-2; v_gene: TRBV4-1; abundance: few; CDR3nt: TGCGCCAGCAGCCCGAAGGGGGCTAGCGGGAGGGACACCGGGGAGCTGTTTTTT; CDR3aa: CASSPKGASGRDTGELFF
d_gene: NA; j_gene: TRBJ1-4; v_gene: TRBV7-2; abundance: many; CDR3nt: TGTGCCAGCAGCCCCGCCGGGTCCCTCCCGGAAAAACTGTTTTTT; CDR3aa: CASSPAGSLPEKLFF
d_gene: TRBD1; j_gene: TRBJ1-5; v_gene: TRBV3-1; abundance: NA; CDR3nt: TGTGCCAGCAAGAGGACAGGGAGCAATCAGCCCCAGCATTTT; CDR3aa: CASKRTGSNQPQHF
d_gene: NA; j_gene: TRBJ2-3; v_gene: TRBV7-9; abundance: NA; CDR3nt: TGTGCCACCCTGCCGGGGATGGTAAATACGCAGTATTTT; CDR3aa: CATLPGMVNTQYF
d_gene: NA; j_gene: TRBJ2-7; v_gene: TRBV9; abundance: NA; CDR3nt: TGTGCCAGCAGCAGGGGAAGTCCCTACGAGCAGTACTTC; CDR3aa: CASSRGSPYEQYF
d_gene: NA; j_gene: TRBJ1-2; v_gene: TRBV5-6; abundance: NA; CDR3nt: TGTGCCAGCAGCTTGGCCGGCCGAACCCCTATCTATGGCTACACCTTC; CDR3aa: CASSLAGRTPIYGYTF
d_gene: NA; j_gene: TRBJ2-7; v_gene: TRBV2; abundance: few; CDR3nt: TGTGCCAGCGCAAAACTAGTAAGACTGTTCTACGAGCAGTACTTC; CDR3aa: CASAKLVRLFYEQYF
d_gene: NA; j_gene: TRBJ1-2; v_gene: TRBV19; abundance: NA; CDR3nt: TGTGCCACCGCTCCGGGACACGGCTATGGCTACACCTTC; CDR3aa: CATAPGHGYGYTF
d_gene: NA; j_gene: TRBJ2-1; v_gene: TRBV7-2; abundance: NA; CDR3nt: TGTGCCAGCAGCCTCACGATGATATACAATGAGCAGTTCTTC; CDR3aa: CASSLTMIYNEQFF
d_gene: NA; j_gene: TRBJ2-3; v_gene: TRBV20-1; abundance: NA; CDR3nt: TGCAGCGCCGATGATCCTAGCCTCCTCGATACGCAGTATTTT; CDR3aa: CSADDPSLLDTQYF
d_gene: NA; j_gene: TRBJ2-1; v_gene: TRBV6-2/TRBV6-3; abundance: NA; CDR3nt: TGTGCCAGCAGTTACGACTTCAACTACTACAATGAGCAGTTCTTC; CDR3aa: CASSYDFNYYNEQFF
d_gene: NA; j_gene: TRBJ1-3; v_gene: TRBV7-2; abundance: many; CDR3nt: TGTGCCAGCCACCTAGGGCTCGGTGGGAACACCATATATTTT; CDR3aa: CASHLGLGGNTIYF
d_gene: NA; j_gene: TRBJ1-2; v_gene: TRBV7-2; abundance: many; CDR3nt: TGTGCCAGCAGCCCCCGGACAGCTACATCTAACTATGGCTACACCTTC; CDR3aa: CASSPRTATSNYGYTF
d_gene: NA; j_gene: TRBJ2-5; v_gene: TRBV14; abundance: NA; CDR3nt: TGTGCCAGCAGCCAATGGAACAGTCAGACCCAGTACTTC; CDR3aa: CASSQWNSQTQYF
d_gene: NA; j_gene: TRBJ1-4; v_gene: TRBV7-2; abundance: few; CDR3nt: TGTGCCAGCAGCCCACTACAAGGGATAATCAAGGAAAAACTGTTTTTT; CDR3aa: CASSPLQGIIKEKLFF
d_gene: NA; j_gene: TRBJ2-7; v_gene: TRBV7-2; abundance: many; CDR3nt: TGTGCCAGCAGCTCAAAACGACTTGCAGTCGACGAGCAGTACTTC; CDR3aa: CASSSKRLAVDEQYF
d_gene: NA; j_gene: TRBJ2-3; v_gene: TRBV2; abundance: NA; CDR3nt: TGTGCCAGCAGTGAAGCGCTTCTTACGCAGTATTTT; CDR3aa: CASSEALLTQYF
d_gene: NA; j_gene: TRBJ1-2; v_gene: TRBV10-3; abundance: once; CDR3nt: TGTGCCATCAGTGAGTCGATAACGGCGTTGGACTATGGCTACACCTTC; CDR3aa: CAISESITALDYGYTF
d_gene: TRBD2; j_gene: TRBJ2-1; v_gene: TRBV14; abundance: few; CDR3nt: TGTGCCAGCAGCCCGGACCTAGCGGGAGGAGTGTATGAGCAGTTCTTC; CDR3aa: CASSPDLAGGVYEQFF
d_gene: NA; j_gene: TRBJ2-1; v_gene: TRBV18; abundance: few; CDR3nt: TGTGCCAGCTCACCTGGGGTTTGGGGCGAGCAGTTCTTC; CDR3aa: CASSPGVWGEQFF
d_gene: NA; j_gene: TRBJ1-2; v_gene: TRBV3-1; abundance: once; CDR3nt: TGTGCCAGCAGCCCCACAAGGACAGCTAACTATGGCTACACCTTC; CDR3aa: CASSPTRTANYGYTF
d_gene: TRBD2; j_gene: TRBJ2-7; v_gene: TRBV12-3/TRBV12-4; abundance: NA; CDR3nt: TGTGCCAGCAGTCCGGGGTGGGCGCGGGAGGAGCAGTACTTC; CDR3aa: CASSPGWAREEQYF
d_gene: NA; j_gene: TRBJ2-4; v_gene: TRBV6-2/TRBV6-3; abundance: NA; CDR3nt: TGTGCCAGCACAACAGGGACAAACATTCAGTACTTC; CDR3aa: CASTTGTNIQYF
d_gene: NA; j_gene: TRBJ2-5; v_gene: TRBV6-1; abundance: few; CDR3nt: TGTGCCAGCAGTGAAGCTCCGGGGGCCATTCAAGAGACCCAGTACTTC; CDR3aa: CASSEAPGAIQETQYF
d_gene: TRBD2; j_gene: TRBJ2-3; v_gene: TRBV6-6; abundance: NA; CDR3nt: TGTGCCAGCCTATCAAGCGGGGGTAATACGCAGTATTTT; CDR3aa: CASLSSGGNTQYF
d_gene: NA; j_gene: TRBJ1-3; v_gene: TRBV19; abundance: NA; CDR3nt: TGTGCCAGTAGTGCCCAACAGTCCTACTCTGGAAACACCATATATTTT; CDR3aa: CASSAQQSYSGNTIYF
d_gene: TRBD2; j_gene: TRBJ2-1; v_gene: TRBV14; abundance: NA; CDR3nt: TGTGCCAGCAGCCAGTCTAGCGGGAGAATCATGGATGAGCAGTTCTTC; CDR3aa: CASSQSSGRIMDEQFF
d_gene: NA; j_gene: TRBJ2-3; v_gene: TRBV28; abundance: NA; CDR3nt: TGTGCCAGCAGTTTTAGGGGGAAGGATACGCAGTATTTT; CDR3aa: CASSFRGKDTQYF
d_gene: NA; j_gene: TRBJ2-6; v_gene: TRBV19; abundance: NA; CDR3nt: TGTGCCAGTATGGACATAAGGGGGGCCAACGTCCTGACTTTC; CDR3aa: CASMDIRGANVLTF
d_gene: NA; j_gene: TRBJ2-7; v_gene: TRBV7-6; abundance: many; CDR3nt: TGTGCCAGCAGCTTAGACGGGAGCGGTGCTTACGAGCAGTACTTC; CDR3aa: CASSLDGSGAYEQYF
d_gene: NA; j_gene: TRBJ1-5; v_gene: TRBV19; abundance: NA; CDR3nt: TGTGCCGGGGGCCGACAGTGCAATCAGCCCCAGCATTTT; CDR3aa: CAGGRQCNQPQHF
d_gene: TRBD2; j_gene: TRBJ2-1; v_gene: TRBV29-1; abundance: NA; CDR3nt: TGCAGCGTAGAGACCTCGGGACTAGCGGGGGGCCCACTTTATTTTTACAATGAGCAGTTCTTC; CDR3aa: CSVETSGLAGGPLYFYNEQFF
d_gene: NA; j_gene: TRBJ1-1; v_gene: TRBV4-1; abundance: NA; CDR3nt: TGCGCCAGCAGCGGGCAAGCGGGACTTAACACTGAAGCTTTCTTT; CDR3aa: CASSGQAGLNTEAFF
d_gene: TRBD2; j_gene: TRBJ2-3; v_gene: TRBV6-1; abundance: NA; CDR3nt: TGTGCCGCCCCGACTAGCAAGGCGGATACGCAGTATTTT; CDR3aa: CAAPTSKADTQYF
d_gene: NA; j_gene: TRBJ1-1; v_gene: TRBV6-5; abundance: few; CDR3nt: TGTGCCAGCAGTCCCGGTAGGTTCACTGAAGCTTTCTTT; CDR3aa: CASSPGRFTEAFF
d_gene: TRBD1; j_gene: TRBJ1-5; v_gene: TRBV19; abundance: NA; CDR3nt: TGTGCCAGTAGCGCAACTCTTACAGGGGGTCAGCCCCAGCATTTT; CDR3aa: CASSATLTGGQPQHF
d_gene: TRBD2; j_gene: TRBJ2-7; v_gene: TRBV7-9; abundance: NA; CDR3nt: TGTGCCAGCAGCCAAGCGGGGTACGAGCAGTACTTC; CDR3aa: CASSQAGYEQYF
d_gene: TRBD2; j_gene: TRBJ2-7; v_gene: TRBV12-5; abundance: few; CDR3nt: TGTGCTAGTGGTTTGGGACTAGCGGGTTACGAGCAGTACTTC; CDR3aa: CASGLGLAGYEQYF
d_gene: NA; j_gene: TRBJ1-1; v_gene: TRBV12-3/TRBV12-4; abundance: NA; CDR3nt: TGTGCCAGCAGTTTTTGGGGGACCGTGAACACTGAAGCTTTCTTT; CDR3aa: CASSFWGTVNTEAFF
d_gene: NA; j_gene: TRBJ1-2; v_gene: TRBV7-2; abundance: NA; CDR3nt: TGTGCCAGCAGCAGAGACCACGTTGGCACCTTC; CDR3aa: CASSRDHVGTF
d_gene: TRBD1; j_gene: TRBJ1-2; v_gene: TRBV9; abundance: NA; CDR3nt: TGTGCCAGCAGCGTCGAACCGACAGGGGGTTTGAATGGCTACACCTTC; CDR3aa: CASSVEPTGGLNGYTF
d_gene: TRBD1; j_gene: TRBJ2-1; v_gene: TRBV7-2; abundance: few; CDR3nt: TGTGCCAGCAGCTTAGTGACAGGGGGCTACAATGAGCAGTTCTTC; CDR3aa: CASSLVTGGYNEQFF
d_gene: NA; j_gene: TRBJ2-1; v_gene: TRBV7-2; abundance: NA; CDR3nt: TGTGCCTCAGACCGGGTCAATGAGCAGTTCTTC; CDR3aa: CASDRVNEQFF
d_gene: NA; j_gene: TRBJ2-5; v_gene: TRBV29-1; abundance: NA; CDR3nt: TGCAGCGTCGACGGCAGCTCACGGGAGACCCAGTACTTC; CDR3aa: CSVDGSSRETQYF
d_gene: NA; j_gene: TRBJ2-1; v_gene: TRBV6-6; abundance: NA; CDR3nt: TGTGCCAGCAGTCATCGTAGCTCCTACAATGAGCAGTTCTTC; CDR3aa: CASSHRSSYNEQFF
d_gene: NA; j_gene: TRBJ2-7; v_gene: TRBV6-5; abundance: few; CDR3nt: TGTGCCAGCAGTTACGGAAGGGGGGTTCCCTACGAGCAGTACTTC; CDR3aa: CASSYGRGVPYEQYF
d_gene: TRBD2; j_gene: TRBJ2-5; v_gene: TRBV20-1; abundance: NA; CDR3nt: TGCAGTGCAGAAGCGGGAGGCCCCGTAGGGACCCAGTACTTC; CDR3aa: CSAEAGGPVGTQYF
d_gene: TRBD2; j_gene: TRBJ2-3; v_gene: TRBV7-9; abundance: NA; CDR3nt: TGTGCCAGCCACGGGGGGGCCGGGGCAGATACGCAGTATTTT; CDR3aa: CASHGGAGADTQYF
d_gene: NA; j_gene: TRBJ1-5; v_gene: TRBV7-2; abundance: many; CDR3nt: TGTGCCAGCAGTCACGGGGGTAATCAGCCCCAGCATTTT; CDR3aa: CASSHGGNQPQHF
d_gene: NA; j_gene: TRBJ1-2; v_gene: TRBV6-2/TRBV6-3; abundance: NA; CDR3nt: TGTGCCAGCGGAGGAGACAGGAGAGCTAACTATGGCTACACCTTC; CDR3aa: CASGGDRRANYGYTF
d_gene: NA; j_gene: TRBJ2-7; v_gene: TRBV7-2; abundance: NA; CDR3nt: TGTGCCAGCAGCTCGACCGGGACTCCCGGGGGTTCCTACGAGCAGTACTTC; CDR3aa: CASSSTGTPGGSYEQYF
d_gene: TRBD2; j_gene: TRBJ2-3; v_gene: TRBV2; abundance: NA; CDR3nt: TGTGCCAGCAGTGAAGCGCGTGCGGGGGTAAACACAGATACGCAGTATTTT; CDR3aa: CASSEARAGVNTDTQYF